A selection of T cell receptor beta chains follows, all from one sample in a study of shared clonotypes between healthy human individuals. Method: immunoSEQ multiplex PCR; TCRdb's copy keeps in-frame clones and lacks some. The sample records some 1 million clones, about 70% being singletons. The sequenced sample was memory CD4+ T cells sorted from blood. The receptor set was obtained from a man between 18 and 35 years old in good health. Both conserved end residues are part of each CDR3. The D gene is left open where the match is weak. Not every row has a clone size; where given, it reads once, few, many or a size class.

clone_size,j_call,v_call,d_call,cdr3_nt,cdr3_aa
-,TRBJ2-1,TRBV30,TRBD2,TGTGCCTGGAGTGTACAGCGGGGGCCTTACAATGAGCAGTTCTTC,CAWSVQRGPYNEQFF
-,TRBJ2-3,TRBV5-1,TRBD2,TGCGCCAGCAGCTCCGGACTAGCGGTCAACACAGATACGCAGTATTTT,CASSSGLAVNTDTQYF
-,TRBJ2-5,TRBV11-2,TRBD2,TGTGCCAGCACCCGAGGAGGCGGGGGGGCGGAAGAGACCCAGTACTTC,CASTRGGGGAEETQYF
-,TRBJ2-7,TRBV7-6,-,TGTGCCAGCAGCTCTGACTCCGGGGGCGGCTCCCACGAGCAGTACTTC,CASSSDSGGGSHEQYF
once,TRBJ2-1,TRBV2,-,TGTGCCAGCATTATTTGGGACAATGAGCAGTTCTTC,CASIIWDNEQFF
once,TRBJ1-1,TRBV27,-,TGTGCCATCTTCCCAGAAGTACGGAGGGCGCCTGAAGCTTTCTTT,CAIFPEVRRAPEAFF
-,TRBJ2-7,TRBV5-1,TRBD2,TGCGCCAGCAGCTCAATTTCTAGCGGGAGGTCCTTTAAAACTGGGCAGTACTTC,CASSSISSGRSFKTGQYF
-,TRBJ2-1,TRBV5-1,-,TGCGCCAGCGCATACCAACCCAAGAGCTCCTACAATGAGCAGTTCTTC,CASAYQPKSSYNEQFF
-,TRBJ1-3,TRBV30,-,TGTGCCTGGACCGGGATAGGAAACACCATATATTTT,CAWTGIGNTIYF
-,TRBJ2-7,TRBV18,-,TGTGCCAGCTCACCGGTAGGGTCCTGGTCCCACGAGCAGTACTTC,CASSPVGSWSHEQYF
-,TRBJ2-7,TRBV2,TRBD1,TGTGCCAGCAGCCCAGGGGGCGACGAGCAGTACTTC,CASSPGGDEQYF
-,TRBJ1-2,TRBV7-2,-,TGTGCCAGCAGCTTTCCCCCCGATCAGGGCTACACCTTC,CASSFPPDQGYTF
-,TRBJ1-4,TRBV9,TRBD1,TGTGCCAGCGGACAGGCTAATAATGAAAAACTGTTTTTT,CASGQANNEKLFF
-,TRBJ2-7,TRBV7-9,-,TGTGCCAGCAGCTTCGCGGGTGTGATCTACGAGCAGTACTTC,CASSFAGVIYEQYF
-,TRBJ2-5,TRBV5-1,TRBD2,TGCGCCAGCAGCTTGGGACTAGCGTTCCACTTC,CASSLGLAFHF
-,TRBJ2-4,TRBV6-1,-,TGTGCGGCCCAAGCCAAAAACATTCAGTACTTC,CAAQAKNIQYF
few,TRBJ2-1,TRBV7-3,TRBD1,TGTGCCAGCAGCTTAAGCCTACAGGGGTATGGTGAGCAGTTCTTC,CASSLSLQGYGEQFF
-,TRBJ2-7,TRBV4-1,TRBD2,TGCGCCAGCAGCCAAGGGCTAGCGGGGGCCTACGAGCAGTACTTC,CASSQGLAGAYEQYF
-,TRBJ1-4,TRBV5-1,TRBD1,TGCGCCAGCAGCTTCGGACAGGGGGGATTTACAACTAATGAAAAACTGTTTTTT,CASSFGQGGFTTNEKLFF
-,TRBJ1-1,TRBV4-2,TRBD1,TGTGCCAGCAGCCAAGGGTTGCCCGGACAGGGAACTGAAGCTTTCTTT,CASSQGLPGQGTEAFF
-,TRBJ1-1,TRBV7-3,-,TGTGCCAGCAGCAGAGGAGGGGACACTGAAGCTTTCTTT,CASSRGGDTEAFF
few,TRBJ2-3,TRBV2,TRBD2,TGTGCCAGCAGTGAATTGGGCCTTAGCGGGAGGGTCTTCACAGATACGCAGTATTTT,CASSELGLSGRVFTDTQYF
-,TRBJ1-5,TRBV28,-,TGTGCCAGCAGTGGGGGGGCCAGACAGCCCCAGCATTTT,CASSGGARQPQHF
few,TRBJ1-1,TRBV6-1,-,TGTGCCAGCAGTCCTATCGGACAGCTTGAAGCTTTCTTT,CASSPIGQLEAFF
-,TRBJ1-2,TRBV7-8,-,TGTGCCAGCAGCTTCCAACCCAGGGGTGCCGAGGGCTACACCTTC,CASSFQPRGAEGYTF
-,TRBJ1-3,TRBV6-5,-,TGTGCCAGCAGCTCAGCCGGACAGTCTGGAAACACCATATATTTT,CASSSAGQSGNTIYF
-,TRBJ2-7,TRBV4-1,-,TGCGCCAGCAGCCAACTATTTCAGGCTCTCTACGAGCAGTACTTC,CASSQLFQALYEQYF
once,TRBJ2-3,TRBV7-2,-,TGTGCCAGCAGCCTTTGGGGGACAGATACGCAGTATTTT,CASSLWGTDTQYF
-,TRBJ2-5,TRBV6-1,-,TGTGCCAGCACCCTGGAAAGGGGGGGTGGGGAGACCCAGTACTTC,CASTLERGGGETQYF
-,TRBJ2-5,TRBV5-4,TRBD1,TGTGCCAGCAGCTTGGGGACAGGGGGCGTGATGAAGGAGACCCAGTACTTC,CASSLGTGGVMKETQYF
few,TRBJ1-1,TRBV4-1,-,TGCGCCAGCAGCTACCGAACGGGACTCCAGAACACTGAAGCTTTCTTT,CASSYRTGLQNTEAFF
few,TRBJ1-4,TRBV13,TRBD1,TGTGCCAGCAGCTTAGGCCCAGGGGGCAAACTGTTTTTT,CASSLGPGGKLFF
-,TRBJ2-7,TRBV5-6,-,TGTGCCAGCAGCTGGCGCAGGGACGGGCAGTACTTC,CASSWRRDGQYF
-,TRBJ1-3,TRBV9,TRBD1,TGTGCCAGCAGCGTAGGGGTAGGGGGCAGCTCTGGAAACACCATATATTTT,CASSVGVGGSSGNTIYF
-,TRBJ2-5,TRBV2,-,TGTGCCAGCAGTGTGATTAGTAGAGAGACCCAGTACTTC,CASSVISRETQYF
-,TRBJ2-2,TRBV6-5,-,TGTGCCAGCAGTGGTAGCGGAGACACCGGGGAGCTGTTTTTT,CASSGSGDTGELFF